The 26 T cell receptor beta chains in this list originate from one sample, sequenced in a study of blood T cell repertoires in COVID-19. Generated by immunoSEQ multiplex PCR, the TCRdb table keeps only in-frame clones and is missing some. This sample has about 68,000 clones, with 70% to 90% found just once. Sequenced sample: peripheral blood. These receptors originate from a man in his forties or fifties with acute or convalescent COVID-19.

The V gene is TRBV5-1, the J gene TRBJ2-5, with TRBD2 matching over 11 bases. Trimming removed 4 bases from V and 5 bases from J; junction bases left unmatched: 10. The V gene's germline CDR1 is SGHRS and CDR2 YFSETQ. This CDR3 spans 16 amino acids. DNA for the CDR3: TGCGCCAGCAGCCCTGGGACTAGCGGATATGGGGAGACCCAGTACTTC. Translated: CASSPGTSGYGETQYF.

This chain uses TRBV27 with TRBJ2-6, with 15 bases lining up with TRBD2. The length of the CDR3 is 18 residues. V shed 4 bases and J 2 bases; nucleotides not matched to a gene: 3. Germline assignment: CDR1 MNHEY and CDR2 SMNVEV (reference sequence). Written as DNA, the CDR3 is TGTGCCAGCAGTTCCTGGACTAGCGGGGGGGCTGGGGCCAACGTCCTGACTTTC. Its translation is CASSSWTSGGAGANVLTF.

This chain uses TRBV19 with TRBJ2-1, with a weak D call TRBD2 (6 bases). The germline CDR1 and CDR2 sequences are LNHDA and SQIVND (reference sequence). Deletions cut 3 bases from V and 6 bases from J, with 9 bases between. The CDR3 is 13 amino acids. The CDR3 protein is CASSMWGGNEQFF. The CDR3 nucleotides are TGTGCCAGTAGTATGTGGGGAGGCAATGAGCAGTTCTTC.

V and J are TRBV4-1 and TRBJ2-3; perhaps TRBD1 as D (7 bases). Trimming took off 3 bases at V and 2 bases at J, with 12 bases between the two ends. Germline CDR1 MGHRA, CDR2 YSYEKL. This CDR3 has 15 residues. The CDR3 DNA reads TGCGCCAGCAGCCAGCGGGACAGATCCACAGATACGCAGTATTTT. Translation gives CASSQRDRSTDTQYF.

This rearrangement joins TRBV6-5 to TRBJ1-2; D not certain. The germline V gene encodes CDR1 MNHEY and CDR2 SVGAGI. The CDR3 extends over 13 amino acids. The V gene lost 6 bases and the J gene lost 2 bases, with 10 bases spanning the gap. The CDR3 DNA reads as TGTGCCAGCAGATGGGGAGAAAACTATGGCTACACCTTC. It encodes CASRWGENYGYTF.

The J gene is TRBJ1-5, the V gene TRBV6-5; tentative D call: TRBD1 (5 bases). Per germline, CDR1 MNHEY and CDR2 SVGAGI. The CDR3 length is 14 residues. V dropped 7 bases and J dropped 5 bases, with 15 bases sitting between them. The CDR3 coding sequence is TGTGCCAGCATACGCCTGTGGGGGGATCAGCCCCAGCATTTT. Protein: CASIRLWGDQPQHF.

The V call is TRBV5-1, the J call TRBJ2-5; D possibly corresponds to TRBD1 (7 bases). The V end was cut by 4 bases, the J end by 9 bases, with 22 bases between. Germline CDR1 SGHRS, CDR2 YFSETQ. The CDR3 runs 15 residues. This chain's CDR3 is CASSRAGTDGEAQYF. The CDR3 DNA reads TGCGCCAGCAGCCGAGCTGGGACAGATGGGGAGGCCCAGTACTTC.

The rearrangement joins TRBV11-2 to TRBJ1-1; the D gene is possibly TRBD1 (5 bases). CDR1 and CDR2 from the germline V gene are SGHAT and FQNNGV. Deletions cut 8 bases from V and 5 bases from J, with 9 bases between. This CDR3 has 11 residues. CDR3 DNA: TGTGCCAGCGCAGGGTGGACTGAAGCTTTCTTT. It specifies CASAGWTEAFF.

The gene calls are TRBV9 and TRBJ2-2; TRBD2 aligns across 14 bases. The germline V gene has CDR1 SGDLS and CDR2 YYNGEE. J was trimmed by 7 bases and V by 4 bases; bases with no gene match: 9. CDR3 length: 17 residues. This CDR3 is CASSYGLAGGPFGELFF. The DNA of the CDR3 is TGTGCCAGCAGCTACGGACTAGCGGGGGGCCCTTTCGGGGAGCTGTTTTTT.

J is TRBJ1-2 and V is TRBV30; 7 bases fit TRBD1. CDR1 and CDR2 (germline): GTSNPN, SVGIG (reference sequence). With V trimmed by 5 bases and J by 7 bases, 7 bases remained unmatched. There are 12 residues in the CDR3. CDR3 coding DNA: TGTGCCTGGTCCGAGGGGGCTGGTGGCTACACCTTC. Its translation: CAWSEGAGGYTF.

This clone appeared a single time. The V gene is TRBV6-1, the J gene TRBJ2-7; possible D gene TRBD1, 6 bases. The length of the CDR3 is 16 residues. The V and J ends lost 3 bases and 3 bases respectively, with 18 bases between them. CDR1 and CDR2 from the germline V gene are MNHNS and SASEGT. Here the CDR3 DNA reads TGTGCCAGCAGTGATAGTCGGACAGCCCTTATCTACGAGCAGTACTTC. Its translation is CASSDSRTALIYEQYF.

The chain links TRBV15 to TRBJ1-6; no reliable D call. The length of the CDR3 is 16 residues. V was trimmed by 0 bases and J by 10 bases, leaving 16 bases between them. CDR1 and CDR2 from the germline V gene are LNHNV and YYDKDF (reference sequence). Here the CDR3 reads CATSRDTQFMGSPLHF. CDR3 nucleotides: TGTGCCACCAGCAGAGATACGCAGTTCATGGGCTCACCCCTCCACTTT. Based on the CDR3 plus reference TRBV15 and TRBJ1-6, the full variable domain is DAMVIQNPRYQVTQFGKPVTLSCSQTLNHNVMYWYQQKSSQAPKLLFHYYDKDFNNEADTPDNFQSRRPNTSFCFLDIRSPGLGDTAMYLCATSRDTQFMGSPLHFGNGTRLTVT.

V and J are TRBV27 and TRBJ1-2; D is undetermined. This CDR3 region has 14 residues. V gave up 6 bases and J gave up 3 bases, with 14 bases separating them. Germline CDR1 and CDR2: MNHEY and SMNVEV (reference sequence). This chain's CDR3 is CASRSVSGYYGYTF. The CDR3 DNA sequence: TGTGCCAGCAGGTCGGTTTCGGGTTACTATGGCTACACCTTC.

The chain has TRBV2 and TRBJ1-1; TRBD1 is a possible D gene (5 bases). CDR1 is SNHLY and CDR2 is FYNNEI in the germline V gene. V shed 4 bases and J shed 1 base, with 10 bases lying between them. This CDR3 spans 14 amino acids. The CDR3 here is CASSVNRQNTEAFF. CDR3 sequence (DNA): TGTGCCAGCAGTGTGAACAGGCAGAACACTGAAGCTTTCTTT. Variable domain in full (rest from reference TRBV2 and TRBJ1-1): EPEVTQTPSHQVTQMGQEVILRCVPISNHLYFYWYRQILGQKVEFLVSFYNNEISEKSEIFDDQFSVERPDGSNFTLKIRSTKLEDSAMYFCASSVNRQNTEAFFGQGTRLTVV.

This chain links TRBV12-3 or TRBV12-4 with TRBJ1-2; TRBD1 is a possible D gene (6 bases). This CDR3 comprises 13 residues. The V end was cut by 5 bases, the J end by 7 bases, with 14 bases between. The CDR3 loop is CASSPDRYGGYTF. CDR3 coding DNA: TGTGCCAGCAGTCCTGACAGGTACGGTGGCTACACCTTC.

The chain has TRBV5-4 and TRBJ2-5; 10 bases match TRBD2. The CDR3 spans 15 residues. The junction had 5 bases not matched to a gene; V was cut back by 4 bases and J by 2 bases. Looked up from germline, CDR1 is SGHNT and CDR2 is YYREEE (reference sequence). CDR3 bases: TGTGCCAGCAGCCTACCACTAGCGGGGCAAGAGACCCAGTACTTC. Protein product: CASSLPLAGQETQYF. Looking up the rest from reference TRBV5-4 and TRBJ2-5 gives the full variable domain: ETGVTQSPTHLIKTRGQQVTLRCSSQSGHNTVSWYQQALGQGPQFIFQYYREEENGRGNFPPRFSGLQFPNYSSELNVNALELDDSALYLCASSLPLAGQETQYFGPGTRLLVL.

The rearrangement uses TRBV24-1 and TRBJ2-3; D is possibly TRBD2 (7 bases). The CDR3 runs to 16 residues. The V gene's germline CDR1 is KGHDR and CDR2 SFDVKD. V lost 8 bases to trimming and J lost 0 bases, with 17 bases between them. The CDR3 DNA reads as TGTGCCACCAACGGGGGGCCGAACTGGAGCACAGATACGCAGTATTTT. Protein sequence: CATNGGPNWSTDTQYF.

The V gene is TRBV5-1, the J gene TRBJ2-1; no clear D. Germline values: CDR1 SGHRS, CDR2 YFSETQ. V was pared by 1 base and J by 5 bases, with 7 bases between. The CDR3 covers 13 residues. CDR3 region: CASSLSIDNEQFF. In nucleotides, the CDR3 is TGCGCCAGCAGCTTGTCCATAGACAATGAGCAGTTCTTC. The entire variable domain, with the rest obtained from reference TRBV5-1 and TRBJ2-1, is as follows: KAGVTQTPRYLIKTRGQQVTLSCSPISGHRSVSWYQQTPGQGLQFLFEYFSETQRNKGNFPGRFSGRQFSNSRSEMNVSTLELGDSALYLCASSLSIDNEQFFGPGTRLTVL.

Comments on this clone: At one boundary the junction diverges from the germline segment, which might be a read error. The rearrangement uses TRBV10-2 and TRBJ2-5; TRBD2 might be the D (5 bases). The CDR3 has 15 amino acids. CDR1 WSHSY and CDR2 SAAADI come from the germline V gene. DNA for the CDR3: TGCGCCAGCACTGAGGGAACTAGGGAACAAGAGACCCAGTACTTC. Protein sequence: CASTEGTREQETQYF.

The rearrangement links TRBV4-2 to TRBJ2-5; 10 bases agree with TRBD2. The ends lost 0 bases at V and 4 bases at J; junction bases unmatched: 8. Germline V gene data show CDR1 as LGHNA and CDR2 as YNFKEQ. The CDR3 is made up of 17 amino acids. The CDR3 sequence: CASSQDEPSGGGETQYF. The DNA of the CDR3 is TGTGCCAGCAGCCAAGATGAGCCTAGCGGGGGCGGAGAGACCCAGTACTTC.

The chain combines TRBV10-2 with TRBJ1-2; D might be TRBD1 (5 bases). Trimming left V 10 bases short and J 5 bases short, with 26 bases between. This CDR3 has 16 residues. Germline V gene lookup returns CDR1 WSHSY and CDR2 SAAADI. The CDR3 sequence is CATQEQGEVVGYGYTF. CDR3 sequence (DNA): TGCGCCACCCAGGAGCAAGGGGAGGTTGTAGGGTATGGCTACACCTTC.

The chain combines TRBV5-6 with TRBJ1-3; a weak D match, TRBD1 (6 bases). The CDR3 length is 16 residues. Germline V gives CDR1 SGHDT, CDR2 YYEEEE. The V and J ends lost 4 bases and 0 bases respectively, with 14 bases between them. CDR3 in DNA: TGTGCCAGCAGCGTGGAGGGGGAGGGCTCTGGAAACACCATATATTTT. Translated: CASSVEGEGSGNTIYF.

This clone was counted many times. The V call is TRBV19, the J call TRBJ1-2; 8 bases align to TRBD1. The germline V gene encodes CDR1 LNHDA and CDR2 SQIVND (reference sequence). Trimming cost V 6 bases and J 6 bases; bases outside gene matches: 3. The CDR3 is 12 amino acids. The CDR3 coding sequence is TGTGCCAGTAGGACAGGGGATAATGGCTACACCTTC. Encoded protein: CASRTGDNGYTF.

The CDR3 DNA follows: TGTGCCAGCCGCGAGGGTACAGCAAGCAATCAGCCCCAGCATTTT. This gives the protein CASREGTASNQPQHF. This chain connects TRBV18 to TRBJ1-5, with D unclear. Per germline, CDR1 KGHSH and CDR2 LQKENI. Trimming shortened V by 8 bases and J by 1 base, and 15 bases separated the two germline ends. This CDR3 contains 15 residues.

The J gene is TRBJ1-2, the V gene TRBV3-1 (or the pseudogene TRBV3-2); 10 bases map to TRBD1. V trimming: 5 bases; J trimming: 6 bases; junction bases outside the gene matches: 9. This CDR3 comprises 15 residues. The germline CDR1 and CDR2 sequences are LGHDT and YNNKEL (reference sequence). The CDR3 sequence is CASSFTGTGVNGYTF. CDR3 coding DNA: TGTGCCAGCAGCTTCACCGGGACAGGGGTGAATGGCTACACCTTC.

The count of this clone is one. The rearrangement links TRBV10-2 to TRBJ2-5, with TRBD2 identical over 9 bases. V was pared by 3 bases and J by 2 bases, with 7 bases of the junction left unmatched. Per the germline V gene, CDR1 is WSHSY and CDR2 is SAAADI. CDR3 length: 16 residues. This CDR3 reads CASSDGSGGPQETQYF. The CDR3 DNA is TGCGCCAGCAGTGACGGAAGCGGGGGGCCACAAGAGACCCAGTACTTC.